The rows below give T cell receptor beta chains drawn from one sample of a study of OX40 agonist ivuxolimab in advanced cancers. TCRdb's table, derived via immunoSEQ multiplex PCR, lists solely in-frame clones and lacks some. The sample includes some 76,000 clones, about 89% seen only once; the top ten take about 0.75%. The sequenced sample was CD4+ or CD8+ T cells sorted from blood, obtained in a trial of the OX40 agonist ivuxolimab. The origin of the receptors is an adult with an advanced solid tumor such as melanoma, head and neck, liver or kidney cancer. Each CDR3 is given with its conserved first and last residue. The D gene is left open where the match is weak. A row's size may be missing; if present it is once, few, many or a size class.

D gene,V gene,CDR3 length,clone size,J gene,CDR3 protein,CDR3 DNA
TRBD2,TRBV9,17,NA,TRBJ2-1,CASSVGGGLATTNEQFF,TGTGCCAGCAGCGTAGGAGGGGGACTAGCGACCACGAATGAGCAGTTCTTC
TRBD1,TRBV6-6,15,NA,TRBJ1-1,CASSPRTGGNTEAFF,TGTGCCAGCAGTCCGAGGACAGGGGGAAACACTGAAGCTTTCTTT
NA,TRBV12-5,13,NA,TRBJ2-5,CASGLGKSETQYF,TGTGCTAGTGGTTTGGGGAAGTCTGAGACCCAGTACTTC
TRBD1,TRBV12-5,16,NA,TRBJ1-5,CASALGGTGGRQPQHF,TGTGCTAGTGCCCTGGGGGGGACAGGGGGTAGACAGCCCCAGCATTTT
TRBD1,TRBV29-1,12,NA,TRBJ1-1,CSVGHRGTEAFF,TGCAGCGTTGGGCACAGGGGCACTGAAGCTTTCTTT
NA,TRBV5-1,14,NA,TRBJ2-3,CASSFTGGTDTQYF,TGCGCCAGCAGCTTTACAGGAGGGACAGATACGCAGTATTTT
TRBD1,TRBV23-1,13,NA,TRBJ1-2,CASSRDRGGGYTF,TGCGCCAGCAGTCGGGACAGGGGAGGTGGCTACACCTTC
TRBD2,TRBV7-2,17,NA,TRBJ2-1,CASSHAGTSGGGNEQFF,TGTGCCAGCAGCCACGCCGGGACTAGCGGGGGCGGGAATGAGCAGTTCTTC
NA,TRBV6-1,14,few,TRBJ2-7,CASRGQGYVYEQYF,TGTGCCAGCAGGGGGCAGGGCTACGTCTACGAGCAGTACTTC
NA,TRBV4-3,16,once,TRBJ2-7,CASSQAYRDSAYEQYF,TGCGCCAGCAGCCAAGCTTACAGGGATAGCGCCTACGAGCAGTACTTC
NA,TRBV18,16,NA,TRBJ2-5,CASSPFKGSSGETQYF,TGTGCCAGCTCACCATTTAAGGGGTCCAGCGGGGAGACCCAGTACTTC
TRBD1,TRBV23-1,15,NA,TRBJ2-5,CASSQGDRSQETQYF,TGCGCCAGCAGTCAGGGGGACAGGAGCCAAGAGACCCAGTACTTC
NA,TRBV7-9,13,NA,TRBJ1-2,CASSLVDRHGYTF,TGTGCCAGCAGCTTAGTGGACAGACACGGCTACACCTTC
NA,TRBV6-5,14,NA,TRBJ2-4,CASSPVKGRSIQYF,TGTGCCAGCAGTCCCGTTAAGGGCCGGAGCATTCAGTACTTC
NA,TRBV7-9,12,few,TRBJ1-4,CASSLTGEKLFF,TGTGCCAGCAGCTTAACAGGGGAAAAACTGTTTTTT
NA,TRBV18,13,NA,TRBJ2-7,CASSPASSYEQYF,TGTGCCAGCTCACCGGCCAGCTCCTACGAGCAGTACTTC
TRBD1,TRBV7-3,14,NA,TRBJ1-6,CASSLTGGRSPLHF,TGTGCCAGCAGCTTGACAGGGGGCCGTTCACCCCTCCACTTT
TRBD1,TRBV7-9,17,NA,TRBJ1-3,CASSLRWQGASGNTIYF,TGTGCCAGCAGCTTAAGATGGCAGGGGGCCTCTGGAAACACCATATATTTT
NA,TRBV10-1,13,NA,TRBJ1-1,CASSRTVDTEAFF,TGCGCCAGCAGTCGGACAGTCGACACTGAAGCTTTCTTT
NA,TRBV6-5,14,few,TRBJ1-2,CASSRGPPNYGYTF,TGTGCCAGCAGCCGCGGCCCCCCTAACTATGGCTACACCTTC
TRBD2,TRBV6-5,16,NA,TRBJ2-3,CASSYSGLAGGDTQYF,TGTGCCAGCAGTTACTCAGGGCTAGCGGGGGGGGATACGCAGTATTTT
NA,TRBV2,13,NA,TRBJ1-1,CASGLMRNTEAFF,TGTGCCAGCGGTTTAATGAGGAACACTGAAGCTTTCTTT
NA,TRBV11-2,12,NA,TRBJ1-2,CASSLDLVGYTF,TGTGCCAGCAGCTTAGATCTGGTTGGCTACACCTTC
NA,TRBV7-9,12,NA,TRBJ2-7,CASSLADHEQYF,TGTGCCAGCAGCTTAGCGGACCACGAGCAGTACTTC
TRBD1,TRBV27,13,NA,TRBJ1-5,CASSHRGDQPQHF,TGTGCCAGCAGCCACAGGGGGGATCAGCCCCAGCATTTT
NA,TRBV5-6,17,once,TRBJ2-7,CASSAVVGANLPYEQYF,TGTGCCAGCAGCGCGGTGGTGGGAGCAAATTTGCCCTACGAGCAGTACTTC
NA,TRBV2,12,NA,TRBJ2-1,CASRGESNEQFF,TGTGCCAGCAGGGGGGAGTCTAATGAGCAGTTCTTC
NA,TRBV27,20,NA,TRBJ2-6,CASSLSGVRKGNSGANVLTF,TGTGCCAGCAGTTTATCCGGCGTCCGCAAAGGGAACTCTGGGGCCAACGTCCTGACTTTC
NA,TRBV5-1,16,NA,TRBJ2-3,CASSLEGRTSTDTQYF,TGCGCCAGCAGCTTGGAGGGACGAACTAGCACAGATACGCAGTATTTT
NA,TRBV7-2,14,NA,TRBJ2-7,CASSLEGLASEQYF,TGTGCCAGCAGCTTAGAAGGACTGGCCTCCGAGCAGTACTTC
NA,TRBV5-4,13,once,TRBJ1-3,CASSQGGRNTIYF,TGTGCCAGCAGCCAAGGAGGGAGAAACACCATATATTTT
NA,TRBV6-5,15,NA,TRBJ1-2,CASSYSRGNTHGYTF,TGTGCCAGCAGTTACTCGAGGGGGAATACCCATGGCTACACCTTC
TRBD1,TRBV9,15,NA,TRBJ2-1,CASSSRQGRYNEQFF,TGTGCCAGCAGCTCTCGACAGGGCCGATACAATGAGCAGTTCTTC
NA,TRBV27,15,few,TRBJ1-5,CASRPGTRGNQPQHF,TGTGCCAGCCGTCCTGGGACAAGAGGCAATCAGCCCCAGCATTTT
TRBD2,TRBV5-1,14,NA,TRBJ2-3,CASTKTSGTDTQYF,TGCGCCAGCACAAAGACTAGCGGCACAGATACGCAGTATTTT
NA,TRBV4-2,17,once,TRBJ2-7,CASSQSYLSSTNDEQYF,TGTGCCAGCAGCCAATCTTACCTCAGCAGTACAAATGACGAGCAGTACTTC
TRBD2,TRBV11-3,16,NA,TRBJ2-3,CASSLGQRGSADTQYF,TGTGCCAGCAGCTTAGGCCAGCGGGGGAGCGCAGATACGCAGTATTTT
TRBD2,TRBV5-1,15,NA,TRBJ2-7,CASSSLAGETYEQYF,TGCGCCAGCAGCAGTCTAGCGGGAGAAACCTACGAGCAGTACTTC
NA,TRBV5-4,13,NA,TRBJ2-6,CASSRDGANVLTF,TGTGCCAGCAGTCGGGACGGGGCCAACGTCCTGACTTTC
TRBD2,TRBV6-1,15,NA,TRBJ2-7,CASSNGGGASYEQYF,TGTGCCAGCAGCAACGGGGGGGGCGCGAGTTACGAGCAGTACTTC
TRBD2,TRBV18,15,NA,TRBJ2-7,CASSPPAGVAYEQYF,TGTGCCAGCTCACCACCGGCGGGGGTTGCCTACGAGCAGTACTTC
NA,TRBV25-1,15,few,TRBJ2-2,CASSGHQLNIGELFF,TGTGCCAGCAGTGGCCACCAATTAAACATCGGGGAGCTGTTTTTT
NA,TRBV6-1,17,NA,TRBJ2-3,CASSEWGVRDDTDTQYF,TGTGCCAGCAGTGAATGGGGGGTTAGGGACGACACAGATACGCAGTATTTT
NA,TRBV4-3,15,NA,TRBJ1-2,CASSQDGSSRGGYTF,TGCGCCAGCAGCCAAGACGGGTCGTCACGTGGGGGCTACACCTTC
NA,TRBV7-2,13,NA,TRBJ2-7,CASSPRQPYEQYF,TGTGCCAGCAGCCCAAGACAGCCCTACGAGCAGTACTTC